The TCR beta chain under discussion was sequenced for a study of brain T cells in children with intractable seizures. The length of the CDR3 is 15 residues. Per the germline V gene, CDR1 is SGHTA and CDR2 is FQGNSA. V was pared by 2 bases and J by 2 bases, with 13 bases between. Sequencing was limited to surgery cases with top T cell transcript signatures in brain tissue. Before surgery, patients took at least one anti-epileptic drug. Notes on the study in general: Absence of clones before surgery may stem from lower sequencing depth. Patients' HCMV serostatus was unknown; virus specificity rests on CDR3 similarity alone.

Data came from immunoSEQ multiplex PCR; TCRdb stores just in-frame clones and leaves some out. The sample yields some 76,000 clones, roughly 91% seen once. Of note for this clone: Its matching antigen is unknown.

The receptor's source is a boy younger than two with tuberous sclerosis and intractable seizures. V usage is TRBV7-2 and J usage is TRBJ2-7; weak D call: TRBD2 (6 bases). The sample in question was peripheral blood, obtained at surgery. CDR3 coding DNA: TGTGCCAGCAGCTTAAGGGCGGGGACCCCCTACGAGCAGTACTTC. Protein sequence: CASSLRAGTPYEQYF.